Presented here are 23 T cell receptor beta chains from one specimen sequenced in a study of monozygotic twins with inflammatory bowel disease. Using the 5' RACE reads, TCRdb records one entry per CDR3 protein without DNA. The ten top clones account for about 2.3%, within a sample of about 420,000 distinct CDR3 sequences. The sequencing input was blood. The source is a human donor with ulcerative colitis or Crohn's disease, or a healthy co-twin of an affected twin (not recorded which).

The rearrangement joins TRBV5-1 to TRBJ1-2; TCRdb reports TRBD1, a call that lacks DNA to check it against. The CDR3 length is 15 residues. Looked up from germline, CDR1 is SGHRS and CDR2 is YFSETQ. The CDR3 loop reads CASSPEGTEVYGYTF.

This chain joins TRBV6-5 and TRBJ1-3. The CDR3 is made up of 19 amino acids. Germline CDR1 and CDR2: MNHEY and SVGAGI. Here the CDR3 reads CASSYSKMGSGSGGNTIYF.

This sequence joins TRBV20-1 and TRBJ2-5; TCRdb picks TRBD2, but there is no DNA to check that call. CDR1 and CDR2 from the germline V gene are DFQATT and SNEGSKA (reference sequence). The CDR3 runs 15 residues. The CDR3 spells CSASRPAGAVETQYF.

The J gene is TRBJ2-7, the V gene TRBV29-1; TCRdb calls TRBD1, which cannot be checked without DNA. CDR3 length: 16 residues. Germline-derived CDR1 and CDR2 are SQVTM and ANQGSEA. CDR3 region: CSVEDLGQGPPYEQYF.

The rearrangement uses TRBV7-9 and TRBJ2-7; TCRdb gives TRBD1 as the D gene, but with no DNA this cannot be confirmed. Germline V gene data show CDR1 as SEHNR and CDR2 as FQNEAQ (reference sequence). CDR3 length: 15 amino acids. The chain's CDR3 is CASSSNRDSFYEQYF.

This chain joins TRBV19 and TRBJ2-7. Germline CDR1 LNHDA, CDR2 SQIVND (reference sequence). This CDR3 comprises 11 residues. The CDR3 sequence: CASSTRDEQYF. The full variable domain, rest sourced from reference TRBV19 and TRBJ2-7, is DGGITQSPKYLFRKEGQNVTLSCEQNLNHDAMYWYRQDPGQGLRLIYYSQIVNDFQKGDIAEGYSVSREKKESFPLTVTSAQKNPTAFYLCASSTRDEQYFGPGTRLTVT.

This rearrangement joins TRBV11-2 to TRBJ1-1. CDR1 and CDR2 from the germline V gene are SGHAT and FQNNGV. This CDR3 spans 13 amino acids. The CDR3 here is CASSLGQGIEAFF.

V gene TRBV4-3 combines with J gene TRBJ2-3; there is no DNA to check the TCRdb D call of TRBD2. The CDR3 consists of 16 residues. Germline CDR1 and CDR2: LGHNA and YSLEER. The CDR3 loop is CASSQKSGWGPDTQYF.

V usage is TRBV7-2 and J usage is TRBJ2-7; the D call from TCRdb, TRBD1, cannot be confirmed without DNA. Germline-derived CDR1 and CDR2 are SGHTA and FQGNSA. The CDR3 runs to 15 residues. CDR3 sequence: CASSLGDTVYEEQYF.

This chain links TRBV2 with TRBJ1-1. The germline CDR1 and CDR2 sequences are SNHLY and FYNNEI. This CDR3 comprises 13 residues. CDR3 loop: CASTGLLGTEAFF.

The J gene is TRBJ1-1, the V gene TRBV18; no DNA is available, so the TRBD1 call from TCRdb remains unchecked. Looked up from germline, CDR1 is KGHSH and CDR2 is LQKENI. The CDR3 loop spans 14 amino acids. The CDR3 sequence is CASSQRQGKSEAFF. The full variable domain, rest sourced from reference TRBV18 and TRBJ1-1, is NAGVMQNPRHLVRRRGQEARLRCSPMKGHSHVYWYRQLPEEGLKFMVYLQKENIIDESGMPKERFSAEFPKEGPSILRIQQVVRGDSAAYFCASSQRQGKSEAFFGQGTRLTVV.

The chain joins TRBV9 to TRBJ2-2. This CDR3 comprises 15 residues. The V gene's germline CDR1 is SGDLS and CDR2 YYNGEE. CDR3 protein: CASSPEVGHTGELFF.

The V gene is TRBV4-2, the J gene TRBJ2-5; lacking DNA, the TRBD1 call made by TCRdb goes unchecked. The V gene's germline CDR1 is LGHNA and CDR2 YNFKEQ. This CDR3 is 13 amino acids long. The CDR3 sequence is CASSQGGEETQYF.

The chain has TRBV5-1 and TRBJ2-7. Germline loops: CDR1 SGHRS, CDR2 YFSETQ. The CDR3 is made up of 12 amino acids. The CDR3 reads CASSLSRHEQYF.

The gene calls are TRBV29-1 and TRBJ2-6; TCRdb's assignment of TRBD1 cannot be checked, as there is no DNA. The CDR3 is 15 residues long. Looked up from germline, CDR1 is SQVTM and CDR2 is ANQGSEA. CDR3 residues: CSVGAGGAGANVLTF. The whole variable domain, filled in from reference TRBV29-1 and TRBJ2-6, reads SAVISQKPSRDICQRGTSLTIQCQVDSQVTMMFWYRQQPGQSLTLIATANQGSEATYESGFVIDKFPISRPNLTFSTLTVSNMSPEDSSIYLCSVGAGGAGANVLTFGAGSRLTVL.

The V and J genes are TRBV5-1 and TRBJ2-1; TCRdb's D call, TRBD2, is unchecked because there is no DNA. This CDR3 has 15 amino acids. Germline-derived CDR1 and CDR2 are SGHRS and YFSETQ. Here the CDR3 reads CASRSGTSGPEAQFF.

The rearrangement links TRBV4-1 to TRBJ1-5; no DNA is available, so the TRBD1 call from TCRdb remains unchecked. The CDR3 is 13 amino acids. The germline CDR1 and CDR2 sequences are MGHRA and YSYEKL. CDR3 amino acids: CASSQTGGQPQHF.

The chain employs TRBV5-1 and TRBJ1-2; TCRdb lists TRBD1, though no DNA is available to test this call. Per germline, CDR1 SGHRS and CDR2 YFSETQ. CDR3 length: 12 residues. This chain's CDR3 is CASSSGQSGYTF.

The chain joins TRBV6-1 to TRBJ1-2; TCRdb selects TRBD1, and the lack of DNA leaves this call unchecked. There are 15 residues in the CDR3. Germline CDR1 is MNHNS and CDR2 is SASEGT. CDR3 sequence: CASSGDRESFGGYTF.

V gene TRBV12-3 or TRBV12-4 combines with J gene TRBJ1-6; TCRdb's D gene call, TRBD1, goes unchecked for lack of DNA. This CDR3 contains 15 residues. The CDR3: CASRMSGQGNSPLHF.

The chain combines TRBV20-1 with TRBJ2-3; TCRdb selects TRBD2, and the lack of DNA leaves this call unchecked. Germline CDR1 is DFQATT and CDR2 is SNEGSKA (reference sequence). This CDR3 is 14 amino acids long. The CDR3: CSAVTSGPGDTQYF.

The J gene is TRBJ1-1, the V gene TRBV7-9; TCRdb gives TRBD1 as the D gene, but with no DNA this cannot be confirmed. The CDR3 consists of 14 residues. The germline V gene encodes CDR1 SEHNR and CDR2 FQNEAQ (reference sequence). This CDR3 reads CASSEGQRATEAFF.

The chain carries TRBV20-1 and TRBJ2-1; TCRdb returns TRBD2, unconfirmable since there is no DNA. Germline values: CDR1 DFQATT, CDR2 SNEGSKA (reference sequence). This CDR3 contains 11 residues. The CDR3 sequence is CSPSGDNEQFF.